A selection of T cell receptor beta chains follows, all from one sample in a study of T cell responses to AZD1222 COVID-19 vaccine. This table comes from immunoSEQ multiplex PCR, and its TCRdb copy is limited to in-frame clones, with some not included. The data show some 120,000 clones, less than 90% seen once. The sample in question was peripheral blood, obtained on day 0 of AZD1222 vaccination. The receptors were sampled from an adult in good health. Each CDR3 is given with its conserved first and last residue. Fields, in order: D gene, clone size, J gene, V gene, CDR3 DNA, CDR3 protein. D genes are given only for firm matches. Part of the rows lack a size; the others show once, few, many or a class for expanded clones.

d_call: TRBD1; clone_size: .; j_call: TRBJ2-7; v_call: TRBV7-2; cdr3_nt: TGTGCCAGCAGCTCCCAAGGGACAGTCTCCTACGAGCAGTACTTC; cdr3_aa: CASSSQGTVSYEQYF
d_call: TRBD1; clone_size: .; j_call: TRBJ2-7; v_call: TRBV6-1; cdr3_nt: TGTGCCAGCAGTGAGGGAACAGGGGTCGGCGAGCAGTACTTC; cdr3_aa: CASSEGTGVGEQYF
d_call: .; clone_size: .; j_call: TRBJ1-2; v_call: TRBV6-5; cdr3_nt: TGTGCCAGCAGTTACCGAGGGGGTATAGAAGGCTACACCTTC; cdr3_aa: CASSYRGGIEGYTF
d_call: .; clone_size: .; j_call: TRBJ2-5; v_call: TRBV7-7; cdr3_nt: TGTGCTAGCAGCCCTACAGCGCCCCAAGAGACCCAGTACTTC; cdr3_aa: CASSPTAPQETQYF
d_call: TRBD1; clone_size: .; j_call: TRBJ1-2; v_call: TRBV12-5; cdr3_nt: TGTGCTAGTGGTCGACAGGGAGTCCTTAACTATGGCTACACCTTC; cdr3_aa: CASGRQGVLNYGYTF
d_call: .; clone_size: .; j_call: TRBJ2-1; v_call: TRBV11-3; cdr3_nt: TGTGCCAGCAGTAAACCAGGGCGCCAATTCTCCTACAATGAGCAGTTCTTC; cdr3_aa: CASSKPGRQFSYNEQFF
d_call: TRBD2; clone_size: .; j_call: TRBJ2-7; v_call: TRBV6-5; cdr3_nt: TGTGCCACCGCGGGGGGCTCTCTCTACGAGCAGTACTTC; cdr3_aa: CATAGGSLYEQYF
d_call: TRBD1; clone_size: .; j_call: TRBJ2-7; v_call: TRBV28; cdr3_nt: TGTGCCAGCAGTTCCCCCCCGGGACAGGGGACCTACGAGCAGTACTTC; cdr3_aa: CASSSPPGQGTYEQYF
d_call: .; clone_size: .; j_call: TRBJ2-7; v_call: TRBV19; cdr3_nt: TGTGCCAGTAGTACACAGTTAGACTACGAGCAGTACTTC; cdr3_aa: CASSTQLDYEQYF
d_call: TRBD1; clone_size: .; j_call: TRBJ1-5; v_call: TRBV18; cdr3_nt: TGTGCCAGCTCAACAGGGACAGGGCTGGGTCAGCCCCAGCATTTT; cdr3_aa: CASSTGTGLGQPQHF
d_call: .; clone_size: .; j_call: TRBJ2-2; v_call: TRBV19; cdr3_nt: TGTGCCAGTAGTATACAGGAGGCGAACACCGGGGAGCTGTTTTTT; cdr3_aa: CASSIQEANTGELFF
d_call: .; clone_size: .; j_call: TRBJ1-2; v_call: TRBV12-3/TRBV12-4; cdr3_nt: TGTGCCAGCAGTTTACCTGGTGGCTACACCTTC; cdr3_aa: CASSLPGGYTF
d_call: .; clone_size: .; j_call: TRBJ1-3; v_call: TRBV5-6; cdr3_nt: TGTGCCAGCAGCTCCCCCAGCTCTGGAAACACCATATATTTT; cdr3_aa: CASSSPSSGNTIYF
d_call: .; clone_size: .; j_call: TRBJ1-6; v_call: TRBV19; cdr3_nt: TGTGCCAGTAGACGAAGGGGTCCCGACTCACCCCTCCACTTT; cdr3_aa: CASRRRGPDSPLHF
d_call: .; clone_size: .; j_call: TRBJ2-7; v_call: TRBV28; cdr3_nt: TGTGCCAGCAGTTACGCTGGCAGGTCCTACGAGCAGTACTTC; cdr3_aa: CASSYAGRSYEQYF
d_call: .; clone_size: .; j_call: TRBJ1-3; v_call: TRBV5-1; cdr3_nt: TGCGCCAGCAGCTTCGGATCTGGCTCTGGAAACACCATATATTTT; cdr3_aa: CASSFGSGSGNTIYF
d_call: .; clone_size: .; j_call: TRBJ2-2; v_call: TRBV6-5; cdr3_nt: TGTGCCAGCACCCTCCCCCCCGGGGAGCTGTTTTTT; cdr3_aa: CASTLPPGELFF
d_call: TRBD1; clone_size: .; j_call: TRBJ2-2; v_call: TRBV19; cdr3_nt: TGTGCCAGCACTACCCGGGACAGGGTCACCGGGGAGCTGTTTTTT; cdr3_aa: CASTTRDRVTGELFF
d_call: .; clone_size: .; j_call: TRBJ2-3; v_call: TRBV6-5; cdr3_nt: TGTGCCAGCAGGAGAGGTTTAGGGGCCACAGATACGCAGTATTTT; cdr3_aa: CASRRGLGATDTQYF
d_call: .; clone_size: .; j_call: TRBJ2-2; v_call: TRBV7-2; cdr3_nt: TGTGCCAGCAGCAATCCCGGGGAGCTGTTTTTT; cdr3_aa: CASSNPGELFF
d_call: .; clone_size: .; j_call: TRBJ2-5; v_call: TRBV10-2; cdr3_nt: TGCGCCAGCAAGGTCGGGAAAGAGACCCAGTACTTC; cdr3_aa: CASKVGKETQYF
d_call: TRBD2; clone_size: .; j_call: TRBJ2-1; v_call: TRBV6-4; cdr3_nt: TGTGCCAGCAGTGCTACATCGGGGCAGGGAGGGGATGAGCAGTTCTTC; cdr3_aa: CASSATSGQGGDEQFF
d_call: TRBD2; clone_size: few; j_call: TRBJ2-7; v_call: TRBV19; cdr3_nt: TGTGCCAGTAGTATACAATTTGGGGGGGTTGTCGAGTACGAGCAGTACTTC; cdr3_aa: CASSIQFGGVVEYEQYF
d_call: .; clone_size: .; j_call: TRBJ2-5; v_call: TRBV10-3; cdr3_nt: TGTGCCATCAGTGAGGGGACACAACCGGGGACCCAGTACTTC; cdr3_aa: CAISEGTQPGTQYF
d_call: .; clone_size: .; j_call: TRBJ2-7; v_call: TRBV7-2; cdr3_nt: TGTGCCAGCAGTCCTCGGCTAGCAGTGGACTACGAGCAGTACTTC; cdr3_aa: CASSPRLAVDYEQYF
d_call: TRBD1; clone_size: once; j_call: TRBJ2-1; v_call: TRBV9; cdr3_nt: TGTGCCAGCAGCCCCTCGTCCCCAGGGGGCTCCTACAATGAGCAGTTCTTC; cdr3_aa: CASSPSSPGGSYNEQFF
d_call: TRBD2; clone_size: .; j_call: TRBJ2-3; v_call: TRBV9; cdr3_nt: TGTGCCAGCAGCTCCCGTACTAGCGACTTCACAGATACGCAGTATTTT; cdr3_aa: CASSSRTSDFTDTQYF
d_call: .; clone_size: .; j_call: TRBJ1-6; v_call: TRBV5-6; cdr3_nt: TGTGCCAGCAGCTTGGGGGGGGCCGGCTCACCCCTCCACTTT; cdr3_aa: CASSLGGAGSPLHF
d_call: TRBD1; clone_size: .; j_call: TRBJ2-2; v_call: TRBV5-4; cdr3_nt: TGTGCCAGCAGCTTGGGGGGGACAGGGGCCCACACCGGGGAGCTGTTTTTT; cdr3_aa: CASSLGGTGAHTGELFF
d_call: .; clone_size: .; j_call: TRBJ1-4; v_call: TRBV7-3; cdr3_nt: TGTGCCAGCAGCTTAATCGGGGCAGAGCAACTGTTTTTT; cdr3_aa: CASSLIGAEQLFF
d_call: TRBD1; clone_size: .; j_call: TRBJ2-2; v_call: TRBV6-5; cdr3_nt: TGTGCCAGCAGGGGGACAGCGAACACCGGGGAGCTGTTTTTT; cdr3_aa: CASRGTANTGELFF
d_call: .; clone_size: .; j_call: TRBJ2-1; v_call: TRBV11-1; cdr3_nt: TGTGCCAGCAGCTTAGCAGGGAGCGCCTACAATGAGCAGTTCTTC; cdr3_aa: CASSLAGSAYNEQFF
d_call: .; clone_size: .; j_call: TRBJ1-2; v_call: TRBV5-1; cdr3_nt: TGCGCCAGCAGGGCCGCGGTCTCTCCCTATGGCTACACCTTC; cdr3_aa: CASRAAVSPYGYTF
d_call: .; clone_size: .; j_call: TRBJ1-1; v_call: TRBV6-1; cdr3_nt: TGTGCCAGCAGTGAACTGGGGTTCTTAAACACTGAAGCTTTCTTT; cdr3_aa: CASSELGFLNTEAFF
d_call: .; clone_size: .; j_call: TRBJ1-4; v_call: TRBV20-1; cdr3_nt: TGCAGTGCTAGTGACCGTGTGATTACAACTAATGAAAAACTGTTTTTT; cdr3_aa: CSASDRVITTNEKLFF
d_call: TRBD2; clone_size: .; j_call: TRBJ2-1; v_call: TRBV4-2; cdr3_nt: TGTGCCAGCAGCCAGGGACTAGCGGATTACAATGAGCAGTTCTTC; cdr3_aa: CASSQGLADYNEQFF
d_call: .; clone_size: .; j_call: TRBJ2-1; v_call: TRBV7-2; cdr3_nt: TGTGCCAGCAGCTTGGGAGCAGGGGCGAATGAGCAGTTCTTC; cdr3_aa: CASSLGAGANEQFF
d_call: .; clone_size: .; j_call: TRBJ1-2; v_call: TRBV11-3; cdr3_nt: TGTGCCAGCAGCCCCCGGGGGACGTCCGGCTATGGCTACACCTTC; cdr3_aa: CASSPRGTSGYGYTF
d_call: .; clone_size: .; j_call: TRBJ1-1; v_call: TRBV5-6; cdr3_nt: TGTGCCAGCAGCCCTCCGGGACTTGGGACTGAAGCTTTCTTT; cdr3_aa: CASSPPGLGTEAFF
d_call: .; clone_size: .; j_call: TRBJ1-1; v_call: TRBV4-1; cdr3_nt: TGCGCCAGCAGAAAACACCTAGACACTGAAGCTTTCTTT; cdr3_aa: CASRKHLDTEAFF
d_call: TRBD1; clone_size: .; j_call: TRBJ1-2; v_call: TRBV27; cdr3_nt: TGTGCCAGCAGTTTATTCCCCAGGGGGGATGGCTACACCTTC; cdr3_aa: CASSLFPRGDGYTF